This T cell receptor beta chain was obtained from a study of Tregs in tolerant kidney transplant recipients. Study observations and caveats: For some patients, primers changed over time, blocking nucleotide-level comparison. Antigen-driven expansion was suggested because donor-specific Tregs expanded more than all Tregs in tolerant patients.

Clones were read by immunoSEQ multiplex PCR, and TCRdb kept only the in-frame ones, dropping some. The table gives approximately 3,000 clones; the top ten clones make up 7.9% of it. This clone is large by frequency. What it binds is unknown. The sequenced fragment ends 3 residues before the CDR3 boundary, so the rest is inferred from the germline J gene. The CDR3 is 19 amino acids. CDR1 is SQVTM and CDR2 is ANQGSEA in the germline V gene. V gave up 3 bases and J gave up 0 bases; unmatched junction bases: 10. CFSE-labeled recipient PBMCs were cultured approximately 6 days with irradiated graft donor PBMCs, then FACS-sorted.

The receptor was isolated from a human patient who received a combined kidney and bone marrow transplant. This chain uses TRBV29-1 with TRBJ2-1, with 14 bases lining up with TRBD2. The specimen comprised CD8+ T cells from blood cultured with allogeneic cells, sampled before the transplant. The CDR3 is CSVDSGLAGASSSYNEQFF. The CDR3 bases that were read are TGCAGCGTTGATTCGGGACTAGCGGGAGCCAGTAGCTCCTACAATGAG.